This T cell receptor beta chain derives from a study of T cells expressing NK-cell markers. For each CDR3 protein, TCRdb gives one entry from its re-call of the 5' RACE reads, without DNA. This sample's table reports around 140,000 distinct CDR3 sequences. The CDR3 totals 17 residues. CDR1 is MGHDK and CDR2 is SYGVNS in the germline V gene. Specimen: blood T cells: a sorted CD56 or NKG2C T cell subset, CD4+ or CD8+ T cells, or bulk PBMC T cells (not recorded which). The chain carries TRBV25-1 and TRBJ2-1; TCRdb lists TRBD2, though no DNA is available to test this call. The sequence was collected from a man between 18 and 29 years old in good health. The CDR3 loop reads CASSEWGLAGSYNEQFF. Full variable domain (missing parts from reference TRBV25-1 and TRBJ2-1): EADIYQTPRYLVIGTGKKITLECSQTMGHDKMYWYQQDPGMELHLIHYSYGVNSTEKGDLSSESTVSRIRTEHFPLTLESARPSHTSQYLCASSEWGLAGSYNEQFFGPGTRLTVL.